The TCR beta chain described here comes from a study of Ad26.COV2.S vaccination and SARS-CoV-2 variants. General study findings and limits: Assessments of TCR breadth and depth may have underestimated the total T cell responses. Similar non-spike TCR breadth was seen in vaccine and placebo recipients. Placebo recipients showed lower spike-specific TCR breadth than vaccinees.

Germline-derived CDR1 and CDR2 are SNHLY and FYNNEI. The CDR3 sequence is 14 residues long. Assay used: immunoSEQ multiplex PCR; TCRdb lists only in-frame clones, some missing. The table shows over 110,000 clones, with approximately 90% occurring only once. Regarding this clone: Its antigen is undetermined. A read error may account for a junction end that differs from germline.

The rearrangement uses TRBV2 and TRBJ2-5; no definite D call. Sequenced here: peripheral blood, sampled after recovery from COVID-19. This clonotype was obtained from a human donor who had recovered from COVID-19. CDR3 protein: CASSGRHPQGTQYF. The DNA for the CDR3 is TGTGCCAGCAGTGGGCGACATCCTCAAGGGACCCAGTACTTC. Full variable domain (remainder filled in from reference TRBV2 and TRBJ2-5): EPEVTQTPSHQVTQMGQEVILRCVPISNHLYFYWYRQILGQKVEFLVSFYNNEISEKSEIFDDQFSVERPDGSNFTLKIRSTKLEDSAMYFCASSGRHPQGTQYFGPGTRLLVL.